These 29 T cell receptor beta chains were all obtained from the same sample, sequenced in a study of cytomegalovirus exposure and HLA in healthy donors (dated by TCRdb to about 2017). To prepare the library, the immunoSEQ multiplex PCR assay was applied. The multiplex PCR relied on a mix of 60 forward primers for TCR Vbeta segments and 13 reverse primers for TCR Jbeta segments. What TCRdb holds here is the immuneACCESS table cut down to in-frame rearrangements. Part of the clones is not present; checked against another copy, under half of the missing clones reflect an unresolved V gene, and the others are unexplained. In this sample the table shows fewer than 150,000 clones, about 76% of which occur a single time. The top ten clones comprise 3.9% of the sample. The sequenced sample was PBMCs. The receptors originated from a man in his late teens or twenties in good health and CMV-seronegative.

V is TRBV5-4 and J is TRBJ2-7; tentative D call: TRBD1 (5 bases). The V gene lost 2 bases and the J gene lost 1 base, with 13 bases spanning the gap. The germline V gene has CDR1 SGHNT and CDR2 YYREEE (reference sequence). CDR3 length equals 15 residues. In DNA, the CDR3 is TGTGCCAGCAGCTTTAGTACAGGTCCGTCCTACGAGCAGTACTTC. Translation gives CASSFSTGPSYEQYF.

This chain's CDR3 is CAPKVGADFYGYTF. The DNA of the CDR3 is TGTGCCCCCAAGGTAGGGGCGGATTTCTATGGCTACACCTTC. V and J are TRBV2 and TRBJ1-2; D perhaps matches TRBD1 (5 bases). CDR3 length: 14 amino acids. Germline V gene lookup returns CDR1 SNHLY and CDR2 FYNNEI. Between the trimmed V and J ends, which lost 11 bases and 4 bases, there was a span of 20 bases. Based on the CDR3 plus reference TRBV2 and TRBJ1-2, the full variable domain is EPEVTQTPSHQVTQMGQEVILRCVPISNHLYFYWYRQILGQKVEFLVSFYNNEISEKSEIFDDQFSVERPDGSNFTLKIRSTKLEDSAMYFCAPKVGADFYGYTFGSGTRLTVV.

This sequence joins TRBV18 and TRBJ2-7; D may be TRBD2 (5 bases). Looked up from germline, CDR1 is KGHSH and CDR2 is LQKENI. V was trimmed by 4 bases and J by 3 bases, leaving 10 bases between them. The CDR3 consists of 13 residues. The CDR3 loop reads CASSQGDRYEQYF. The CDR3 DNA reads TGTGCCAGCTCACAGGGAGACCGCTACGAGCAGTACTTC. Drawing the rest from reference TRBV18 and TRBJ2-7, the complete variable domain is NAGVMQNPRHLVRRRGQEARLRCSPMKGHSHVYWYRQLPEEGLKFMVYLQKENIIDESGMPKERFSAEFPKEGPSILRIQQVVRGDSAAYFCASSQGDRYEQYFGPGTRLTVT.

This clone was counted only a few times. V is TRBV7-2 and J is TRBJ1-1; D uncertain. V was clipped by 5 bases and J by 0 bases, with 10 bases between them. There are 14 residues in the CDR3. Germline V lookup: CDR1 SGHTA, CDR2 FQGNSA. The CDR3 DNA follows: TGTGCCAGCAGCCCAGAAAACCTGAACACTGAAGCTTTCTTT. Translated, it gives CASSPENLNTEAFF.

The chain joins TRBV5-6 to TRBJ2-1, with a tentative D call TRBD2 (5 bases). This CDR3 contains 13 residues. Germline CDR1 SGHDT, CDR2 YYEEEE. The germline V and J ends were trimmed by 10 bases and 4 bases, with 15 bases remaining between them. CDR3 protein: CASAQRNYNEQFF. DNA for the CDR3: TGTGCCTCCGCCCAGCGGAATTACAATGAGCAGTTCTTC.

CDR3 DNA: TGTGCCAGCAGCCCCTCGTCGGATACGCAGTATTTT. Translating gives CASSPSSDTQYF. The V call is TRBV11-2, the J call TRBJ2-3; D remains unclear. V dropped 5 bases and J dropped 6 bases, with 9 bases sitting between them. The CDR3 consists of 12 residues. Germline assignment: CDR1 SGHAT and CDR2 FQNNGV. Full variable domain (rest looked up from reference TRBV11-2 and TRBJ2-3): EAGVAQSPRYKIIEKRQSVAFWCNPISGHATLYWYQQILGQGPKLLIQFQNNGVVDDSQLPKDRFSAERLKGVDSTLKIQPAKLEDSAVYLCASSPSSDTQYFGPGTRLTVL.

The chain couples TRBV5-6 to TRBJ2-7, with a tentative D call TRBD2 (6 bases). The germline V gene encodes CDR1 SGHDT and CDR2 YYEEEE. The V gene lost 5 bases and the J gene lost 1 base, with 16 bases spanning the gap. The CDR3 totals 15 residues. In DNA form, the CDR3 reads TGTGCCAGCAGGACCCTCAGCGGAGGGTCCTACGAGCAGTACTTC. Its translation is CASRTLSGGSYEQYF. The complete variable domain, with remaining parts taken from reference TRBV5-6 and TRBJ2-7, reads DAGVTQSPTHLIKTRGQQVTLRCSPKSGHDTVSWYQQALGQGPQFIFQYYEEEERQRGNFPDRFSGHQFPNYSSELNVNALLLGDSALYLCASRTLSGGSYEQYFGPGTRLTVT.

In this sample, this clone turned up a few times. This chain links TRBV25-1 with TRBJ1-1; D gene uncertain. Trimming removed 4 bases from V and 4 bases from J, with 19 bases in between. Germline V gene data show CDR1 as MGHDK and CDR2 as SYGVNS. The CDR3 extends over 16 amino acids. CDR3 in amino acids: CASSASRARVGTEAFF. The DNA for the CDR3 is TGTGCCAGCAGTGCCTCGAGGGCCCGGGTGGGCACTGAAGCTTTCTTT.

This chain joins TRBV28 and TRBJ1-2; D is ambiguous. The germline gives CDR1 MDHEN, CDR2 SYDVKM. The CDR3 runs 11 residues. The ends were cut back, 1 base at V and 11 bases at J, with 8 bases in the middle. In DNA, the CDR3 is TGTGCCAGCAGTTTATTGGCAGAATACACCTTC. Its translation is CASSLLAEYTF.

V is TRBV5-1 and J is TRBJ1-1, with TRBD1 matching over 10 bases. The CDR3 has 16 residues. The germline V gene encodes CDR1 SGHRS and CDR2 YFSETQ. The V gene end was trimmed by 4 bases and the J gene end by 5 bases; junction bases not matched to a gene: 11. The CDR3 DNA sequence: TGCGCCAGCAGCCTCAAGGGACAGGGGTCGGAAACTGAAGCTTTCTTT. Protein sequence: CASSLKGQGSETEAFF. Together with reference TRBV5-1 and TRBJ1-1, the CDR3 gives the full variable domain: KAGVTQTPRYLIKTRGQQVTLSCSPISGHRSVSWYQQTPGQGLQFLFEYFSETQRNKGNFPGRFSGRQFSNSRSEMNVSTLELGDSALYLCASSLKGQGSETEAFFGQGTRLTVV.

The chain links TRBV6-1 to TRBJ1-1; tentatively, D is TRBD1 (5 bases). This CDR3 comprises 14 residues. Trimming cost V 1 base and J 5 bases, with 11 bases left between them. Germline V gene data show CDR1 as MNHNS and CDR2 as SASEGT. CDR3 bases: TGTGCCAGCAGTGAAGGGGGGGTGGGGACTGAAGCTTTCTTT. This codes for CASSEGGVGTEAFF.

This clone has more than one count but fewer than ten. This chain connects TRBV30 to TRBJ2-7; 7 positions match TRBD2. Trimming cost V 3 bases and J 3 bases; bases outside gene matches: 17. The CDR3 has 17 amino acids. Germline-derived CDR1 and CDR2 are GTSNPN and SVGIG (reference sequence). The CDR3 DNA follows: TGTGCCTGGAGAATGCGGGCGGGAGTAGGGCCCATCTACGAGCAGTACTTC. It specifies CAWRMRAGVGPIYEQYF.

The chain recombines TRBV27 with TRBJ2-3; TRBD2 matches 14 bases. Trimming took 5 bases from V and 6 from J; bases not matched to a gene: 4. Germline V gene data show CDR1 as MNHEY and CDR2 as SMNVEV (reference sequence). This CDR3 spans 15 amino acids. The CDR3 loop is CASSPGTSGSDTQYF. DNA for the CDR3: TGTGCCAGCAGTCCTGGGACTAGCGGGAGTGATACGCAGTATTTT.

The chain links TRBV27 to TRBJ2-7, with 11 bases identical to TRBD1. The CDR3 has 13 residues. From germline, CDR1 is MNHEY and CDR2 SMNVEV (reference sequence). V shed 7 bases, J shed 7 bases, and the junction held 6 bases outside the gene matches. The CDR3 nucleotides are TGTGCCAGCAAGGGACAGGGGGACACTGAGCAGTACTTC. Protein sequence: CASKGQGDTEQYF.

V gene TRBV11-2 combines with J gene TRBJ1-5; 8 bases map to TRBD1. Germline V gene sequence: CDR1 SGHAT, CDR2 FQNNGV. The CDR3 runs to 16 residues. V shed 5 bases and J 2 bases; nucleotides not matched to a gene: 8. This CDR3 reads CASSVGQGYGNQPQHF. The CDR3 DNA is TGTGCCAGCAGCGTAGGACAGGGTTACGGCAATCAGCCCCAGCATTTT.

The rearrangement joins TRBV2 to TRBJ2-1, with 11 bases identical to TRBD1. CDR1 and CDR2 (germline): SNHLY, FYNNEI. This CDR3 spans 15 amino acids. V gave up 3 bases and J gave up 6 bases; unmatched junction bases: 4. CDR3 DNA: TGTGCCAGCAGTGAGGAGGGGACAGGGGGCAATGAGCAGTTCTTC. Translating gives CASSEEGTGGNEQFF.

This clone has just a few counts. The V gene is TRBV7-8, the J gene TRBJ2-1; 12 positions match TRBD2. This CDR3 comprises 15 residues. V shed 3 bases, J shed 8 bases, and the junction held 5 bases outside the gene matches. Germline-derived CDR1 and CDR2 are SGHVS and FQNEAQ. CDR3 coding DNA: TGTGCCAGCAGCTTTTCTAGCGGGAGGGTCGATGAGCAGTTCTTC. It encodes CASSFSSGRVDEQFF.

V and J are TRBV19 and TRBJ2-3; TRBD2 matches at 13 bases. Losses at the gene ends were 8 bases for V and 5 bases for J; bases not matched to a gene: 28. The CDR3 length is 22 residues. CDR1 and CDR2 (germline): LNHDA, SQIVND (reference sequence). The CDR3 sequence is CASSFSGGLGLAGRSTGDTQYF. The CDR3 DNA reads TGTGCCAGTTCTTTCTCAGGGGGCTTGGGACTAGCGGGAAGATCAACCGGAGATACGCAGTATTTT.

Comment on this clone: The conserved phenylalanine or tryptophan normally closing the CDR3 is absent here, so this likely arose from a read error. This chain uses TRBV27 with TRBJ2-7; D is possibly TRBD1 (5 bases). Trimming removed 6 bases from V and 4 bases from J, with 10 bases in between. Germline assignment: CDR1 MNHEY and CDR2 SMNVEV (reference sequence). This CDR3 is built from 12 residues. CDR3 loop: CASRHQGYEQYL. CDR3 DNA sequence: TGTGCCAGCAGACATCAGGGATACGAGCAGTACCTC.

The rearrangement links TRBV6-1 to TRBJ1-2; 8 nucleotides line up with TRBD1. This CDR3 is built from 19 residues. The germline gives CDR1 MNHNS, CDR2 SASEGT. Trimming at V came to 1 base and at J to 1 base, leaving 14 bases not matched to a gene. The CDR3 reads CASSEGWGMGQEINYGYTF. The CDR3 coding sequence is TGTGCCAGCAGTGAAGGGTGGGGCATGGGACAGGAAATTAACTATGGCTACACCTTC.

This clone was found a few times. CDR3 sequence reads: CASSSTSGRYEQYF. DNA of the CDR3: TGTGCCAGCAGCTCCACTAGCGGGAGATACGAGCAGTACTTC. V and J are TRBV11-2 and TRBJ2-7, with TRBD2 matching 11 bases. Germline loops: CDR1 SGHAT, CDR2 FQNNGV. The CDR3 spans 14 residues. J was trimmed by 4 bases and V by 4 bases; bases with no gene match: 3.

The chain recombines TRBV13 with TRBJ1-2; 9 bases agree with TRBD1. This CDR3 region has 14 residues. V dropped 3 bases and J dropped 5; count of bases not matched to a gene: 4. Germline V CDR1 and CDR2: PRHDT, FYEKMQ (reference sequence). CDR3 sequence reads: CASSFRQGVYGYTF. CDR3 nucleotides: TGTGCCAGCAGCTTCCGACAGGGGGTGTATGGCTACACCTTC.

The chain employs TRBV6-1 and TRBJ1-5; the D gene is possibly TRBD1 (6 bases). This CDR3 has 15 amino acids. In germline, CDR1 is MNHNS, CDR2 SASEGT. V shed 8 bases and J shed 4 bases, with 18 bases lying between them. Here the CDR3 reads CASGPDRRRNQPQHF. CDR3 in DNA: TGTGCCAGCGGGCCAGACAGGCGGCGTAATCAGCCCCAGCATTTT.

Here the CDR3 DNA reads TGTGCCAGCAGCTTCGGACAGGCCTCTGGAAACACCATATATTTT. Translation: CASSFGQASGNTIYF. This chain links TRBV7-2 with TRBJ1-3, with 7 positions matching TRBD1. The CDR3 has 15 residues. From germline, CDR1 is SGHTA and CDR2 FQGNSA. J gave up 0 bases and V 3 bases, and 2 bases lay outside the gene matches. Filled out from reference TRBV7-2 and TRBJ1-3, the complete variable domain reads GAGVSQSPSNKVTEKGKDVELRCDPISGHTALYWYRQSLGQGLEFLIYFQGNSAPDKSGLPSDRFSAERTGGSVSTLTIQRTQQEDSAVYLCASSFGQASGNTIYFGEGSWLTVV.

V is TRBV5-1 and J is TRBJ1-1, with 10 bases matching TRBD1. The CDR3 runs 17 residues. V gave up 0 bases and J gave up 4 bases; unmatched junction bases: 9. Germline V CDR1 and CDR2: SGHRS, YFSETQ. The CDR3 is CASSLGQGARTRTEAFF. DNA of the CDR3: TGCGCCAGCAGCTTGGGACAGGGGGCGCGAACCCGCACTGAAGCTTTCTTT.

The chain carries TRBV7-8 and TRBJ2-1; 7 nucleotides agree with TRBD2. In germline, CDR1 is SGHVS, CDR2 FQNEAQ. The CDR3 length is 17 residues. The V gene end was trimmed by 5 bases and the J gene end by 4 bases; junction bases not matched to a gene: 14. As DNA, the CDR3 is TGTGCCAGCAGCATAACATTTGGCGGGAGAACTTACAATGAGCAGTTCTTC. Protein: CASSITFGGRTYNEQFF.

This chain connects TRBV25-1 to TRBJ2-5; 8 nucleotides agree with TRBD1. The DNA end favors TRBJ2-7, so the J call may be wrong. The CDR3 is made up of 14 amino acids. CDR1 is MGHDK, CDR2 SYGVNS, per germline. The CDR3 loop is CASSRDRSSYEQYF. DNA of the CDR3: TGTGCCAGCAGCCGGGACAGGAGCTCCTACGAGCAGTACTTC.

To note about this clone: In this CDR3 the conserved last residue, phenylalanine or tryptophan, is missing, so a read error is likely. This chain connects TRBV10-1 to TRBJ2-2; D gene uncertain. Deletions cut 5 bases from V and 2 bases from J, with 6 bases between. The CDR3 is 13 amino acids. Germline CDR1 reads WNHNN; CDR2 reads SYGVQD (reference sequence). For the CDR3, the DNA is TGCGCCAGCAGTTCCCCCAACACCGGGGAGCTGTTTTCT. Its translation is CASSSPNTGELFS.

The rearrangement links TRBV6-6 to TRBJ2-5; D remains ambiguous. The CDR3 covers 15 residues. From germline, CDR1 is MNHNY and CDR2 SVGAGI (reference sequence). Trimming shortened V by 0 bases and J by 1 base, and 9 bases separated the two germline ends. CDR3 sequence: CASSYSNRFQETQYF. The CDR3, as DNA: TGTGCCAGCAGTTACTCGAATAGATTCCAAGAGACCCAGTACTTC.